This T cell receptor (beta chain) is from a study of blood T cell repertoires in COVID-19. CDR3 length equals 16 residues. The V gene's germline CDR1 is GTSNPN and CDR2 SVGIG (reference sequence). Trimming took 1 base from V and 0 from J, leaving 13 bases between them. To note about this clone: Different DNA sequences within this sample yield the same CDR3.

Produced via immunoSEQ multiplex PCR; TCRdb's table is partial and in-frame only. This table has 200,000 or so clones, 65% to 85% appearing once. The material sequenced was PBMCs or T cells enriched from blood (not recorded which). This sequence joins TRBV30 and TRBJ2-1; a weak D match, TRBD1 (6 bases). The receptor comes from a woman between 40 and 55 years old with acute COVID-19. CDR3 amino acids: CAWSAQGLSSYNEQFF. CDR3 nucleotide sequence: TGTGCCTGGAGTGCCCAGGGGCTGAGCTCCTACAATGAGCAGTTCTTC.